This is a list of T cell receptor beta chains from one sample in a study of CD8+ T cells in alopecia areata. Some clones are missing from TCRdb's copy, which holds only in-frame ones; the method was immunoSEQ multiplex PCR. The data contain under 350,000 clones, 55% to 75% of them singletons. The input for sequencing was CD4+ T cells sorted from blood, taken at week 24, from a patient treated with tofacitinib. The receptors shown here come from a human donor with alopecia areata. Both conserved end residues are part of each CDR3.

v_gene	j_gene	CDR3aa
TRBV2	TRBJ1-5	CASSRGSNQPQHF
TRBV7-2	TRBJ2-1	CASSILLSDSPQFF
TRBV19	TRBJ2-1	CASSISLSWSGADYNEQFF
TRBV29-1	TRBJ2-1	CSVIRVDEQFF
TRBV5-1	TRBJ2-5	CASSLDWDRVTETQYF
TRBV7-7	TRBJ2-5	CASSLAGRASVETQYF
TRBV6-1	TRBJ2-5	CASSPSGHLEETQYF
TRBV28	TRBJ1-4	CASSSGQSNEKLFF
TRBV28	TRBJ2-2	CASRRQGITGELFF
TRBV5-4	TRBJ2-4	CASSQGSGDIQYF
TRBV7-9	TRBJ2-7	CASSFAPKGNEQYF
TRBV5-1	TRBJ2-7	CASSWDRGFYEQYF
TRBV20-1	TRBJ1-5	CSASQRQPQHF
TRBV29-1	TRBJ1-6	CSVESAAGQDSPLHF
TRBV7-9	TRBJ2-7	CASGWAESSYEQYF
TRBV29-1	TRBJ2-6	CSVAGRISSGANVLTF
TRBV30	TRBJ2-1	CAWRAFGEQFF
TRBV7-9	TRBJ2-5	CASSLNSASGETQYF
TRBV5-1	TRBJ1-1	CASSFRGQRNTEAFF
TRBV29-1	TRBJ2-3	CSVVERARADTQYF
TRBV29-1	TRBJ2-3	CSVVRDRFLTDTQYF
TRBV29-1	TRBJ1-1	CSVISLDRNTEAFF
TRBV4-3	TRBJ2-7	CASSQGRAITYEQYF
TRBV25-1	TRBJ1-2	CASSDSSGTGRGYGYTF
TRBV15	TRBJ1-2	CATRAGQGSTYGYTF
TRBV30	TRBJ2-7	CASQAEGTYEQYF
TRBV30	TRBJ1-2	CAWNRGVGEDGYTF
TRBV2	TRBJ2-5	CASSGPGLVGGTQYF
TRBV5-1	TRBJ2-3	CASGLTADTQYF
TRBV4-1	TRBJ1-4	CASSQRTGAINEKLFF
TRBV11-3	TRBJ2-7	CASSLSGESEQYF
TRBV25-1	TRBJ2-5	CASRDQDREGYF
TRBV9	TRBJ2-5	CASSALAGGPQETQYF
TRBV4-1	TRBJ2-7	CASSQDGAGGKQYF
TRBV7-2	TRBJ2-2	CASSLAYRRTANTGELFF
TRBV18	TRBJ1-2	CASSPAGGHGYTF
TRBV13	TRBJ2-3	CASSFGERVIDTQYF
TRBV30	TRBJ2-1	CAWSVNGYNEQFF
TRBV7-2	TRBJ1-2	CASSLTGTYTF
TRBV4-2	TRBJ2-3	CASSRGNTDTQYF
TRBV25-1	TRBJ2-4	CASSVGGSLNIQYF
TRBV5-6	TRBJ2-5	CASTKDSEETQYF
TRBV30	TRBJ1-2	CAWSVYRGQGYTF
TRBV5-1	TRBJ2-1	CASSLVASESYNEQFF
TRBV6-1	TRBJ1-5	CASSEHRASNQPQHF
TRBV11-1	TRBJ1-2	CASSRTDNGPYGYTF
TRBV29-1	TRBJ2-6	CSVVDHSGANVLTF
TRBV15	TRBJ1-2	CATSKDVIRWGYTF
TRBV6-1	TRBJ2-7	CASVGGDPRGDF
TRBV6-5	TRBJ1-2	CASTEDPTLYGYTF
TRBV5-1	TRBJ2-1	CASSRGTGANEQFF
TRBV5-4	TRBJ1-6	CASSWNTRTPLHF
TRBV6-5	TRBJ1-1	CASSYSRGATNTEAFF
TRBV5-1	TRBJ2-1	CASSLGSRASSNEQFF